A single sample is the source of the 21 T cell receptor beta chains below, sequenced in a study of shared clonotypes between healthy human individuals. Using immunoSEQ multiplex PCR, the repertoire was profiled, and TCRdb retains in-frame clones only, with some absent. The sample holds about 2,500,000 clones; around nine tenths are singletons and the top ten take 0.11% to 0.15%. The sample was naive CD4+ T cells sorted from blood. Sample subset: CD45RA+ positively selected. The receptors here all came from a man aged 18-30 years in good health.

The rearrangement joins TRBV10-3 to TRBJ2-3; 9 nucleotides agree with TRBD1. Germline V gene data show CDR1 as ENHRY and CDR2 as SYGVKD. The CDR3 spans 15 residues. The V and J ends lost 6 bases and 4 bases, in that order; junction bases with no gene match: 8. In nucleotides, the CDR3 is TGTGCCATCAGCCAACAGGGGGCCGACGCAGATACGCAGTATTTT. This translates into CAISQQGADADTQYF.

The chain combines TRBV2 with TRBJ1-3; perhaps TRBD1 as D (6 bases). V was trimmed by 7 bases and J by 0 bases, leaving 10 bases between them. The germline V gene encodes CDR1 SNHLY and CDR2 FYNNEI. The CDR3 covers 14 residues. Here the CDR3 reads CASNRASSGNTIYF. The CDR3 DNA is TGTGCCAGCAACAGGGCATCCTCTGGAAACACCATATATTTT.

This chain links TRBV5-1 with TRBJ1-6; 7 bases agree with TRBD1. With 4 bases clipped from V and 7 bases from J, the junction kept 5 bases outside the gene matches. This CDR3 has 14 amino acids. Per germline, CDR1 SGHRS and CDR2 YFSETQ. CDR3: CASSTGQINSPLHF. The CDR3 DNA reads TGCGCCAGCAGCACGGGACAGATAAATTCACCCCTCCACTTT.

The CDR3 coding sequence is TGTGCCAGTAGTATTGCGTTGGTTAACACTGAAGCTTTCTTT. This sequence encodes CASSIALVNTEAFF. This chain uses TRBV19 with TRBJ1-1; D unclear. The germline V gene encodes CDR1 LNHDA and CDR2 SQIVND (reference sequence). This CDR3 has 14 amino acids. Between the trimmed V and J ends, which lost 3 bases and 2 bases, there was a span of 10 bases.

The rearrangement uses TRBV18 and TRBJ2-1; D remains ambiguous. Germline values: CDR1 KGHSH, CDR2 LQKENI. V was pared by 0 bases and J by 12 bases, with 12 bases between. The CDR3 loop spans 13 amino acids. The CDR3 here is CASSPPSEGGQFF. As DNA, the CDR3 is TGTGCCAGCTCACCACCGTCCGAAGGTGGGCAGTTCTTC.

The rearrangement uses TRBV5-6 and TRBJ2-5, with a tentative D call TRBD1 (5 bases). Germline CDR1 SGHDT, CDR2 YYEEEE. The CDR3 runs to 14 residues. With 0 bases removed from V and 3 bases from J, the gap between germline ends came to 9 bases. Written as DNA, the CDR3 is TGTGCCAGCAGCTTGGTGGTCAGGGAAGAGACCCAGTACTTC. This sequence encodes CASSLVVREETQYF.

The V call is TRBV7-9, the J call TRBJ1-4; D is unresolved. The germline V and J ends were trimmed by 4 bases and 5 bases, with 8 bases remaining between them. CDR3 size: 13 residues. The germline gives CDR1 SEHNR, CDR2 FQNEAQ (reference sequence). The CDR3 region is CASSSDPNEKLFF. The CDR3 DNA sequence: TGTGCCAGCAGCTCCGATCCGAATGAAAAACTGTTTTTT.

The rearrangement joins TRBV11-2 to TRBJ1-1; D gene unclear. The germline V gene has CDR1 SGHAT and CDR2 FQNNGV. This CDR3 spans 14 amino acids. V lost 8 bases and J 1 base, leaving 14 bases between the germline ends. CDR3 residues: CASLRSAANTEAFF. CDR3 coding DNA: TGTGCCAGCCTCCGAAGTGCCGCGAACACTGAAGCTTTCTTT.

This chain uses TRBV5-8 with TRBJ2-6; D unresolved. Germline lookup yields CDR1 SGHTS and CDR2 YDEGEE. Between the trimmed V and J ends, which lost 4 bases and 6 bases, there was a span of 8 bases. This CDR3 is built from 13 residues. CDR3: CASSNDAANVLTF. In nucleotides, the CDR3 is TGTGCCAGCAGCAATGACGCGGCCAACGTCCTGACTTTC.

The V and J genes are TRBV19 and TRBJ1-5; TRBD1 might be the D (6 bases). This CDR3 has 15 amino acids. The V end was cut by 1 base, the J end by 5 bases, with 12 bases between. Looked up from germline, CDR1 is LNHDA and CDR2 is SQIVND (reference sequence). CDR3 sequence: CASSIAGALDQPQHF. CDR3 sequence (DNA): TGTGCCAGTAGTATAGCGGGGGCTTTGGATCAGCCCCAGCATTTT.

In its sample, this clone was seen once. The rearrangement links TRBV6-5 to TRBJ2-7, with D perhaps given as TRBD1 or TRBD2 (5 bases each). CDR1 is MNHEY, CDR2 SVGAGI, per germline. The V end lost 0 bases, the J end lost 5 bases, and 14 bases lay between the germline ends. This CDR3 is built from 15 residues. The CDR3 loop reads CASSYSSGPGHEQYF. The CDR3 DNA reads TGTGCCAGCAGTTACTCCTCGGGGCCCGGACACGAGCAGTACTTC.

V gene TRBV6-5 combines with J gene TRBJ1-6; weak D call: TRBD1 (6 bases). From germline, CDR1 is MNHEY and CDR2 SVGAGI. Between the trimmed V and J ends, which lost 5 bases and 10 bases, there was a span of 18 bases. The length of the CDR3 is 15 residues. For the CDR3, the DNA is TGTGCCAGCAGTAACCCGGGAGGGGGGAAATCACCCCTCCACTTT. This encodes CASSNPGGGKSPLHF.

This chain connects TRBV5-1 to TRBJ2-1; 7 nucleotides align to TRBD2. This CDR3 is built from 14 residues. Germline-derived CDR1 and CDR2 are SGHRS and YFSETQ. With V trimmed by 8 bases and J by 7 bases, 12 bases remained unmatched. The CDR3 bases are TGCGCCAGTACCTGGAGCGGGAAGAAGAATGAGCAGTTCTTC. Translated, it gives CASTWSGKKNEQFF.

The J gene is TRBJ2-3, the V gene TRBV5-4; D call uncertain. V lost 4 bases and J 4 bases, leaving 16 bases between the germline ends. Per germline, CDR1 SGHNT and CDR2 YYREEE (reference sequence). There are 15 residues in the CDR3. CDR3 sequence reads: CASSRNMGEADTQYF. CDR3 sequence (DNA): TGTGCCAGCAGCCGCAACATGGGCGAGGCAGATACGCAGTATTTT.

J is TRBJ1-2 and V is TRBV6-5; possible D gene TRBD1, 5 bases. This CDR3 contains 14 residues. V was shortened by 6 bases and J by 5 bases, with 16 bases between the two germline ends. Germline V CDR1 and CDR2: MNHEY, SVGAGI. CDR3 sequence: CASRLWSGDYGYTF. In DNA form, the CDR3 reads TGTGCCAGCAGGTTATGGTCGGGGGATTATGGCTACACCTTC.

The rearrangement joins TRBV15 to TRBJ1-2; D unresolved. From germline, CDR1 is LNHNV and CDR2 YYDKDF (reference sequence). The ends were cut back, 6 bases at V and 2 bases at J, with 13 bases in the middle. CDR3 length equals 14 residues. The CDR3 DNA sequence: TGTGCCACCAGAACATTCTCGGGAAACTATGGCTACACCTTC. Its translation: CATRTFSGNYGYTF.

This clone occurred a few times. The chain has TRBV28 and TRBJ1-3; the D gene is possibly TRBD1 (6 bases). Germline CDR1 and CDR2: MDHEN and SYDVKM. V shed 10 bases and J shed 3 bases, with 13 bases lying between them. CDR3 length: 13 residues. CDR3 bases: TGTGCCACCGGGGGGCAGTTTGGAAACACCATATATTTT. Translating gives CATGGQFGNTIYF.

This chain links TRBV5-1 with TRBJ2-2, with 11 bases that match TRBD2. The CDR3 consists of 19 residues. Germline lookup yields CDR1 SGHRS and CDR2 YFSETQ. J lost 2 bases, V lost 0 bases, and 9 bases had no gene match. CDR3 sequence reads: CASSLVLPGLAENTGELFF. CDR3 nucleotides: TGCGCCAGCAGCTTGGTCCTTCCGGGACTAGCGGAAAACACCGGGGAGCTGTTTTTT. Together with reference TRBV5-1 and TRBJ2-2, the CDR3 gives the full variable domain: KAGVTQTPRYLIKTRGQQVTLSCSPISGHRSVSWYQQTPGQGLQFLFEYFSETQRNKGNFPGRFSGRQFSNSRSEMNVSTLELGDSALYLCASSLVLPGLAENTGELFFGEGSRLTVL.

This chain uses TRBV10-3 with TRBJ2-7; possible D gene TRBD1, 5 bases. Trimming cost V 0 bases and J 1 base, with 13 bases left between them. Germline loops: CDR1 ENHRY, CDR2 SYGVKD. This CDR3 is 16 amino acids long. CDR3 protein: CAISESLPTGSYEQYF. CDR3 bases: TGTGCCATCAGTGAGTCGCTCCCCACAGGATCCTACGAGCAGTACTTC.

The V gene is TRBV11-3, the J gene TRBJ2-7; D unclear. Trimming took off 2 bases at V and 7 bases at J, with 6 bases between the two ends. The germline V gene has CDR1 SGHNT and CDR2 YENEEA. The CDR3 is 11 amino acids. This CDR3 reads CASSLSGEQYF. The CDR3 nucleotides read TGTGCCAGCAGCTTATCGGGTGAGCAGTACTTC.

The chain recombines TRBV10-3 with TRBJ1-1, with 8 bases aligning to TRBD1. Germline lookup yields CDR1 ENHRY and CDR2 SYGVKD. The V segment lost 6 bases and the J segment 1 base; nucleotides outside the gene matches: 4. The CDR3 covers 14 residues. This chain's CDR3 is CAISHGQGNTEAFF. CDR3 bases: TGTGCCATCAGCCACGGACAGGGGAACACTGAAGCTTTCTTT.